The present entry profiles one TCR beta chain with its context. This clone was picked up a small number of times. The antigen it recognizes is unknown. Per-base quality was not reported, and no clone a single base away is much larger than it. CDR1 and CDR2 are drawn from the germline V gene: SNHLY, FYNNEI. V and J lose 2 bases and 8 bases, and a span of 15 bases separates them. From the cysteine through the phenylalanine, the CDR3 covers 14 amino acids. Only the CDR3 region is kept as DNA, spanning 42 bases read in frame from base 1. The immunoSEQ Assay, a bias-controlled multiplex PCR, was used to amplify TCRbeta CDR3 regions from genomic DNA. Per the authors' processing: Nucleated cell counts per sample were estimated from amplification of reference gene primers within the assay. To quantify the absolute abundance of each unique TCRbeta CDR3 rearrangement, sequence reads were collapsed and filtered. For each sample, productive Simpson clonality was calculated by taking the square root of Simpson's diversity index across productive rearrangements. The immuneACCESS repertoire file appears here via TCRdb, limited to in-frame rearrangements. These files lack a portion of the clones; in checked studies, under half of the deficit traces to unresolved V genes, and the cause of the others is not known. That table gives V, J and clone size, and the DNA gave D and trimming. The sample yields under 200,000 clones; 79% were counted once. The ten largest make up roughly 19% of the sample.

The data were obtained in a study of blood T cell repertoires in COVID-19 (dated by TCRdb to the early 2020s). About the study as a whole: For ImmuneRACE Cohort 3, a participant was defined as recovered based on two consecutive negative NP/OP PCR tests, clearance by a healthcare professional, or resolution of symptoms. The prospective study material was composed of cDNA or gDNA derived from T cells, B-cell-depleted T cells, or PBMCs. A freely available public database, intended as a resource for researchers studying the immune response to SARS-CoV-2, is where the repertoires were released. The collaborator samples originated in the United States, Italy and Spain and spanned the acute and convalescent phases of COVID-19. The sample metadata nearly always contained a de-identified subject ID, COVID-19 status, age in years and sex. Samples came from the ongoing ImmuneRACE study (first 160 participants) plus 1,254 subjects from 6 global collaborators. The dataset comprised deeply sampled blood TCRbeta repertoires from subjects exposed to, actively infected with, or recovered from COVID-19. Where available, HLA class I and class II types were obtained from metadata supplied by the sample provider rather than from assay-based typing.

Study-wide conclusions, independent of this receptor: How much clinical and demographic metadata was included differed by source and by participant, and the metadata was provided uncurated.

Participants in the prospective study were aged about 18 to 95 years, lived in about two dozen United States geographic areas, and enrolled through a virtual design. In the prospective study, cohorts were assigned on the basis of participant-reported clinical history obtained from a screening survey and a study questionnaire. In the prospective study, mobile phlebotomists collected whole blood, serum and a nasopharyngeal or oropharyngeal swab from each participant. Over a roughly two-month period, participants in the prospective study had the option of providing additional blood draws and questionnaires. Blood samples from the prospective study were shipped frozen or at room temperature prior to DNA extraction.

This receptor chain uses TRBV2 and TRBJ1-2; TRBD1 is perhaps the D gene, given 5 matching bases. This clonotype was sampled from a woman aged 70-85 years in a cohort exposed to, infected with or recovered from COVID-19 (not recorded which). Sequencing used PBMCs or T cells enriched from blood (not recorded which). The DNA sequence follows: TGTGCCAGCAGTGAACCGGACCTGGCAGGGGGCTACACCTTC. Its translation reads: CASSEPDLAGGYTF.